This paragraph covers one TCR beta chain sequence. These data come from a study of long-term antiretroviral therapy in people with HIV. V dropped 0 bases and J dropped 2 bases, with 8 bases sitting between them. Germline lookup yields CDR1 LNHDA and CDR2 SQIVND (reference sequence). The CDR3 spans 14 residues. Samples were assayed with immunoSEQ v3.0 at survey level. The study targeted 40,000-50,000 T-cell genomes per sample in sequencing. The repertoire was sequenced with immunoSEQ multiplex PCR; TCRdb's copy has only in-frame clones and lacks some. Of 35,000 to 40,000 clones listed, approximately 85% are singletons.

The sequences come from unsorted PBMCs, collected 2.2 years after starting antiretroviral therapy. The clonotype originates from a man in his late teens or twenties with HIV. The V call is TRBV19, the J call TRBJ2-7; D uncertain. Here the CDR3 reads CASSIENPAYEQYF. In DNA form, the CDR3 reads TGTGCCAGTAGTATAGAGAACCCGGCCTACGAGCAGTACTTC.